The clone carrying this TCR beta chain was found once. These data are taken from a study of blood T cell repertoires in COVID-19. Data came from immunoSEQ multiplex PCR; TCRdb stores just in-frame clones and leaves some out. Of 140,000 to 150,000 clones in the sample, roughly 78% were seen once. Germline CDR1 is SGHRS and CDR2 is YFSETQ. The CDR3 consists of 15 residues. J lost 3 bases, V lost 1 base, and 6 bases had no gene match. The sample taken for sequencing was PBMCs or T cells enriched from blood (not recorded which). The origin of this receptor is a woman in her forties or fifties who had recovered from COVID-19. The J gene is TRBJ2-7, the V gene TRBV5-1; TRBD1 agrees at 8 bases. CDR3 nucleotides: TGCGCCAGCAGCTTGACGCAGGGGGCCTACTACGAGCAGTACTTC. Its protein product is CASSLTQGAYYEQYF.